The clone carrying this TCR beta chain occurred a few times. The sample comes from a study of T-cell memory formation after mild COVID-19. Libraries for TCRalpha and TCRbeta carried sample barcodes and unique molecular identifiers via 5'RACE. TCRdb used MiXCR to reprocess the 5' RACE reads, holding one entry per CDR3 protein. The table shows about 270,000 distinct CDR3 sequences, with around 16% occurring only once. V trimming: 5 bases; J trimming: 7 bases; junction bases outside the gene matches: 12. CDR3 length: 15 residues. CDR1 is SGHRS, CDR2 YFSETQ, per germline. Sequencing was performed on PBMCs or a T cell subset sorted from them (not recorded which). The chain employs TRBV5-1 and TRBJ1-5; TRBD1 matches at 7 bases. The receptor's source is a man aged 18 to 29 who had mild COVID-19 (a few samples of this study predate the infection). Cell type and time point are not known. Here the CDR3 reads CASSSGQDVGQPQHF. CDR3 bases: TGCGCCAGCAGTTCCGGACAGGACGTAGGACAGCCCCAGCATTTT. The full variable domain, in which reference TRBV5-1 and TRBJ1-5 provide the parts outside the CDR3, is KAGVTQTPRYLIKTRGQQVTLSCSPISGHRSVSWYQQTPGQGLQFLFEYFSETQRNKGNFPGRFSGRQFSNSRSEMNVSTLELGDSALYLCASSSGQDVGQPQHFGDGTRLSIL.